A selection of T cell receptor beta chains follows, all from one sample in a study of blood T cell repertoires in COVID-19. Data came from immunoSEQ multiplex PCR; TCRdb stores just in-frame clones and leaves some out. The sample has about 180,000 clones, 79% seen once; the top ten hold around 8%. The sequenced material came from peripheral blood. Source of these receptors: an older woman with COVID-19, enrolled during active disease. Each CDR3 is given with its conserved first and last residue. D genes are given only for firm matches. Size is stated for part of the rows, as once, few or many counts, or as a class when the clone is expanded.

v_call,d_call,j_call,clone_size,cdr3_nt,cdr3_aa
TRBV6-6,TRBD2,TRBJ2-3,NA,TGTGCCAGCAGATCGACTCAAGCGGGAGGACGAGATACGCAGTATTTT,CASRSTQAGGRDTQYF
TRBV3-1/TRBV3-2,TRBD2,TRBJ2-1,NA,TGTGCCAGCAGCTACCTAGCGGGAGTGGGTGAGCAGTTCTTC,CASSYLAGVGEQFF
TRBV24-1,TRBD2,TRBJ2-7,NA,TGTGCCACCAGTGCCCCAGCCAGCGGGAGGGCCAGATACGAGCAGTACTTC,CATSAPASGRARYEQYF
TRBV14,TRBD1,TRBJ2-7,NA,TGTGCCAGCAGCTATACCGGGACAGGCCTTCAGGAGCAGTACTTC,CASSYTGTGLQEQYF
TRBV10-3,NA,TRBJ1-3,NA,TGTGCCATCAGTGACCAAGGGAGGCCCTCTGGAAACACCATATATTTT,CAISDQGRPSGNTIYF
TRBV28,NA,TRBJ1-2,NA,TGTGCCAGCAAGTCGGGTTGGTATGGCTACACCTTC,CASKSGWYGYTF
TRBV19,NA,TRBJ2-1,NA,TGTGCCAGTAACGGGGGGCTAGGGGAGCAGTTCTTC,CASNGGLGEQFF
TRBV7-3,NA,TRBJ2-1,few,TGTGCCAGCGGGCTTAGCTCCTACAATGAGCAGTTCTTC,CASGLSSYNEQFF
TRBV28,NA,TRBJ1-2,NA,TGTGCCAGCAGTTGGGGCAGGAGCCCTCTCGGCTATGGCTACACCTTC,CASSWGRSPLGYGYTF
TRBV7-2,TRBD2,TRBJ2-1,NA,TGTGCCAGCAGCTTACAAGGGAGGGCGAAGCAGTTCTTC,CASSLQGRAKQFF
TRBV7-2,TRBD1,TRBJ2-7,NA,TGTGCCAGCAGCTTAGGGGGGACAGTTGCCTACGAGCAGTACTTC,CASSLGGTVAYEQYF
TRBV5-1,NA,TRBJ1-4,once,TGCGCCAGCAGCTTGGGCGGGGGGACCACGGAAAAACTGTTTTTT,CASSLGGGTTEKLFF
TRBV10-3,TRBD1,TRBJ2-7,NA,TGTGCCATCAGTGAGTGGGGACAGAGCTACGAGCAGTACTTC,CAISEWGQSYEQYF
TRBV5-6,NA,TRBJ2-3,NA,TGTGCCAGCAGCTTTCGGTTCACAGATACGCAGTATTTT,CASSFRFTDTQYF
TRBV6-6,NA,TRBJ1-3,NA,TGTGCCAGCAGTTACGCCCTGACAGGCCAGGGGCACACCATATATTTT,CASSYALTGQGHTIYF
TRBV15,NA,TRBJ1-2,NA,TGTGCCACCAAGACTCAGGGCGGGGGCTATGGCTACACCTTC,CATKTQGGGYGYTF
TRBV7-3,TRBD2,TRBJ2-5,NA,TGTGCCAGCACCATGACTCGGGTAGCGGGAAGGGAGACCCAGTACTTC,CASTMTRVAGRETQYF
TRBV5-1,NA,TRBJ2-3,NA,TGCGCCAGCAGCCCGGAAGGGACAAACCCATGGGATACGCAGTATTTT,CASSPEGTNPWDTQYF
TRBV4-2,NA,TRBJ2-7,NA,TGTGCCAGCAGCCCAGTGTGGGAGACTACCCGGGGATACGAGCAGTACTTC,CASSPVWETTRGYEQYF